This TCR beta chain was identified during a study of T cell repertoires in cytomegalovirus infection. General study findings and limits: Individuals carrying CMV plus the relevant HLA were identified by cumulative frequency of public TCR beta families. HLA-C-restricted TCR beta clonotypes specific for CMV led the ex vivo response.

A single record per CDR3 protein comes from TCRdb applying MiXCR to the reads. Of over 450,000 distinct CDR3 sequences listed, over 9% are singletons. The CDR3 runs to 12 residues. Germline V CDR1 and CDR2: MNHEY, SVGAGI. V lost 0 bases, J lost 9 bases, and 9 bases lay in between. A remark on this clonotype: The antigen is not known. With a much larger clone just one base away, this may be a read error.

Source material: PBMCs. V gene TRBV6-5 combines with J gene TRBJ2-7; a possible D gene is TRBD2 (6 bases). The clonotype was recovered from a human donor in good health (CMV status not recorded). Some clones in this sample may be carry-over from other donors' samples. CDR3 sequence: CASSYSGGVQYF. CDR3 nucleotides: TGTGCCAGCAGTTACTCGGGCGGGGTGCAGTACTTC.